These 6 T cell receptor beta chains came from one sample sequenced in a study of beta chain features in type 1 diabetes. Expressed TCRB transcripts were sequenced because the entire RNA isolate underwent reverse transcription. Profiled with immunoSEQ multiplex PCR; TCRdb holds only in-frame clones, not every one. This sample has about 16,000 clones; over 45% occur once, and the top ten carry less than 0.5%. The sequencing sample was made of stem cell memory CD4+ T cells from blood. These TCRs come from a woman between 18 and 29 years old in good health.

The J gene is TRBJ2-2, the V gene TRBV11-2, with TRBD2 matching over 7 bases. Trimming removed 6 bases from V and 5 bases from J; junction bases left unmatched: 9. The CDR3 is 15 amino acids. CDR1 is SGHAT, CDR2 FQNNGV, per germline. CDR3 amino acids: CASRKPGGRTGELFF. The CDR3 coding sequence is TGTGCCAGCAGGAAACCGGGAGGCCGGACCGGGGAGCTGTTTTTT.

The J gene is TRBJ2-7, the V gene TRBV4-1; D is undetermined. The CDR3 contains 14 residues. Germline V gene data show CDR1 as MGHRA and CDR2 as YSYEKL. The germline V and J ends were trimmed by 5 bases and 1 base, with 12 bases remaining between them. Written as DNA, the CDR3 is TGCGCCAGCAGCGTGGCGGTAATTTCCTACGAGCAGTACTTC. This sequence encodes CASSVAVISYEQYF.

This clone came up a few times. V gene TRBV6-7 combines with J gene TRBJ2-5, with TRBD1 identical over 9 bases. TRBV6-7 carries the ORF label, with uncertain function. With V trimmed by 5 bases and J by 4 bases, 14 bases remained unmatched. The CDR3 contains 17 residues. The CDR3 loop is CASSPSTGDRERETQYF. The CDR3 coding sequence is TGTGCCAGCAGTCCATCGACCGGGGACAGGGAGAGAGAGACCCAGTACTTC.

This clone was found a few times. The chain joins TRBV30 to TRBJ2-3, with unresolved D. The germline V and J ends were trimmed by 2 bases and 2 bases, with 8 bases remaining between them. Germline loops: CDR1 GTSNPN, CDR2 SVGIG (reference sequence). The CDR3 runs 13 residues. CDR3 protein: CAWSREHTDTQYF. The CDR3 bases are TGTGCCTGGAGTAGAGAGCACACAGATACGCAGTATTTT.

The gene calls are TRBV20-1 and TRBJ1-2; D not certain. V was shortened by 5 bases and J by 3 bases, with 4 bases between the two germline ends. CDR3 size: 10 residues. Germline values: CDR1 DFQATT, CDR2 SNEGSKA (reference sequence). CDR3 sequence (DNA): TGCAGTGCTTCTGACTATGGCTACACCTTC. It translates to CSASDYGYTF.

As DNA, the CDR3 is TGTGCCAGCAGAGGACAGAACGACTATGGCTACACCTTC. It translates to CASRGQNDYGYTF. The J gene is TRBJ1-2, the V gene TRBV25-1, with a weak D call TRBD1 (6 bases). Trimming stripped 6 bases from V and 3 bases from J, with 11 bases between. Germline assignment: CDR1 MGHDK and CDR2 SYGVNS. This CDR3 contains 13 residues.